This entry lists 32 T cell receptor beta chains sequenced from one sample in a study of PD-L1 blockade in urothelial cancer. TCRdb's table, derived via immunoSEQ multiplex PCR, lists solely in-frame clones and lacks some. The table has some 100,000 clones, roughly 90% seen once. This sample's time point: pretreatment peripheral blood. Here the sequenced sample was PBMCs, taken around atezolizumab (anti-PD-L1) treatment. Every receptor here comes from a woman aged 80 or over with urothelial cancer.

The genes are TRBV12-5 and TRBJ1-1; D unclear. Deletions cut 6 bases from V and 1 base from J, with 9 bases between. The length of the CDR3 is 13 residues. Germline values: CDR1 LGHNT, CDR2 FRNRAP. CDR3 residues: CASGLEGNTEAFF. CDR3 nucleotides: TGTGCTAGTGGCCTCGAGGGGAACACTGAAGCTTTCTTT.

The CDR3 spells CASSLWAGTYGYTF. The DNA for the CDR3 is TGTGCCAGCAGTTTATGGGCAGGCACCTATGGCTACACCTTC. The chain joins TRBV27 to TRBJ1-2, with no clear D. Germline loops: CDR1 MNHEY, CDR2 SMNVEV (reference sequence). The CDR3 runs to 14 residues. The V end lost 1 base, the J end lost 4 bases, and 10 bases lay between the germline ends.

The V call is TRBV4-1, the J call TRBJ1-4, with D uncertain. This CDR3 comprises 16 residues. The V gene lost 1 base and the J gene lost 3 bases, with 12 bases spanning the gap. Germline CDR1 and CDR2: MGHRA and YSYEKL. The CDR3 nucleotides are TGCGCCAGCAGCCAAGGGGTGGGCGTTTCTAATGAAAAACTGTTTTTT. Its protein is CASSQGVGVSNEKLFF.

The chain has TRBV7-9 and TRBJ2-5; 12 nucleotides agree with TRBD2. CDR3 length: 16 residues. Trimming cost V 5 bases and J 4 bases; bases outside gene matches: 8. Per germline, CDR1 SEHNR and CDR2 FQNEAQ (reference sequence). CDR3 protein: CASSTRLAGELETQYF. In DNA, the CDR3 is TGTGCCAGCAGCACCCGACTAGCGGGAGAGTTAGAGACCCAGTACTTC.

The CDR3 protein is CASSEVRGYGYTF. The DNA of the CDR3 is TGCGCCAGCAGTGAGGTCAGGGGCTATGGCTACACCTTC. J is TRBJ1-2 and V is TRBV10-1, with TRBD1 as a possible D gene (6 bases). Trimming took off 2 bases at V and 4 bases at J, with 8 bases between the two ends. The germline CDR1 and CDR2 sequences are WNHNN and SYGVQD (reference sequence). This CDR3 spans 13 amino acids.

This clone came up once. The V gene is TRBV11-2, the J gene TRBJ2-7; D is unresolved. In germline, CDR1 is SGHAT, CDR2 FQNNGV. The CDR3 consists of 14 residues. Deletions cut 2 bases from V and 4 bases from J, with 12 bases between. The CDR3 coding sequence is TGTGCCAGCAGCTTACTCCTCCCGAGATACGAGCAGTACTTC. Its protein is CASSLLLPRYEQYF.

V is TRBV10-2 and J is TRBJ1-5, with a tentative D call TRBD1 (5 bases). This CDR3 has 15 amino acids. Trimming shortened V by 2 bases and J by 5 bases, and 13 bases separated the two germline ends. The germline V gene encodes CDR1 WSHSY and CDR2 SAAADI. The CDR3 nucleotides read TGCGCCAGCAGTGAGGGACCACGGGGGGATCAGCCCCAGCATTTT. It codes for CASSEGPRGDQPQHF.

This clone has more than one count but fewer than ten. V and J are TRBV2 and TRBJ1-2; D unresolved. From germline, CDR1 is SNHLY and CDR2 FYNNEI. V lost 8 bases, J lost 0 bases, and 10 bases lay in between. The CDR3 is 13 residues long. CDR3 sequence (DNA): TGTGCCAGCGGGGAGAGAACTAACTATGGCTACACCTTC. It codes for CASGERTNYGYTF.

This clone was found a few times. The CDR3 nucleotides are TGTGCCAGTAGTATGGGGACTAGCGGGGAGCAGTTCTTC. Residues: CASSMGTSGEQFF. The chain employs TRBV19 and TRBJ2-1; TRBD2 matches 12 bases. Germline CDR1 and CDR2: LNHDA and SQIVND (reference sequence). This CDR3 is 13 amino acids long. Losses at the gene ends were 3 bases for V and 10 bases for J; bases not matched to a gene: 1.

This chain links TRBV27 with TRBJ2-3; 10 bases are a match to TRBD1. After removal of 4 bases from V and 12 bases from J, the junction contained 19 bases not matched to a gene. The V gene's germline CDR1 is MNHEY and CDR2 SMNVEV (reference sequence). The CDR3 runs to 17 residues. CDR3 DNA sequence: TGTGCCAGCAGTTCCAGACAGGGGGCGCTTAGCGGGGCCTCACAGTATTTT. This encodes CASSSRQGALSGASQYF.

J is TRBJ2-1 and V is TRBV10-1; 14 bases agree with TRBD2. The CDR3 covers 16 residues. CDR1 is WNHNN, CDR2 SYGVQD, per germline (reference sequence). V shed 4 bases and J 9 bases; nucleotides not matched to a gene: 8. The CDR3 DNA reads TGCGCCAGCAGTGTTAGACTAGCGGGAGGGCCGGGTGAGCAGTTCTTC. Its protein product is CASSVRLAGGPGEQFF.

This rearrangement joins TRBV7-6 to TRBJ1-5; D perhaps matches TRBD1 (6 bases). V shed 5 bases and J shed 6 bases, with 17 bases lying between them. Germline lookup yields CDR1 SGHVS and CDR2 FNYEAQ. CDR3 length: 15 residues. CDR3 region: CASSVEDSGAQPQHF. The CDR3 DNA follows: TGTGCCAGCAGCGTAGAGGACAGCGGTGCTCAGCCCCAGCATTTT.

This chain connects TRBV5-1 to TRBJ2-1; 8 positions match TRBD2. This CDR3 is built from 13 residues. The V gene end was trimmed by 3 bases and the J gene end by 8 bases; junction bases not matched to a gene: 4. CDR1 is SGHRS, CDR2 YFSETQ, per germline. CDR3 DNA sequence: TGCGCCAGCAGCTCGGGACTAGGGGATGAGCAGTTCTTC. Protein product: CASSSGLGDEQFF.

CDR3 residues: CASRAAGRDYNEQFF. The CDR3, as DNA: TGTGCCAGCAGAGCCGCTGGGCGGGATTACAATGAGCAGTTCTTC. The chain links TRBV7-2 to TRBJ2-1; weak D call: TRBD2 (6 bases). The CDR3 extends over 15 amino acids. Between the trimmed V and J ends, which lost 6 bases and 4 bases, there was a span of 16 bases. The V gene's germline CDR1 is SGHTA and CDR2 FQGNSA.

This chain connects TRBV6-5 to TRBJ2-3; 7 positions agree with TRBD1. Germline-derived CDR1 and CDR2 are MNHEY and SVGAGI. CDR3 length equals 15 residues. V was clipped by 5 bases and J by 2 bases; unmatched bases: 7. This CDR3 is CASSLQGSNTDTQYF. DNA for the CDR3: TGTGCCAGCAGTCTACAGGGGTCGAACACAGATACGCAGTATTTT.

CDR3 in DNA: TGTGCCAGCACCCTAGCGAGTGAAAAACTGTTTTTT. It is translated as CASTLASEKLFF. The chain has TRBV21-1 and TRBJ1-4. TRBV21-1 corresponds to a pseudogene. The CDR3 consists of 12 residues.

This chain links TRBV28 with TRBJ2-1; TRBD1 agrees at 8 bases. Germline loops: CDR1 MDHEN, CDR2 SYDVKM. This CDR3 is built from 14 residues. The V gene end was trimmed by 6 bases and the J gene end by 4 bases; junction bases not matched to a gene: 5. The CDR3 sequence: CASRSGGRYNEQFF. CDR3 DNA: TGTGCCAGCAGGTCAGGGGGCAGGTACAATGAGCAGTTCTTC.

The genes are TRBV27 and TRBJ2-7; a possible D gene is TRBD2 (5 bases). The CDR3 runs 15 residues. Germline V gene sequence: CDR1 MNHEY, CDR2 SMNVEV (reference sequence). Between the trimmed V and J ends, which lost 4 bases and 2 bases, there was a span of 15 bases. The CDR3 region has the DNA TGTGCCAGCAGTTCCCCCCGGACGGGGACCTACGAGCAGTACTTC. Translation gives CASSSPRTGTYEQYF.

The chain joins TRBV7-6 to TRBJ2-7; perhaps TRBD2 as D (7 bases). V was cut by 1 base and J by 0 bases, with 10 bases left in between. The CDR3 is made up of 15 amino acids. Germline V gives CDR1 SGHVS, CDR2 FNYEAQ. The chain's CDR3 is CASSLEGGVSYEQYF. As DNA, the CDR3 is TGTGCCAGCAGCTTAGAGGGGGGGGTCTCCTACGAGCAGTACTTC.

The CDR3 DNA reads as TGTGCCAGCAGTGTCGGTATAGCGGGTGAGCAGTTCTTC. Protein sequence: CASSVGIAGEQFF. The chain is built from TRBV2 and TRBJ2-1, with 7 nucleotides matching TRBD2. The J segment lost 9 bases and the V segment lost 4 bases, leaving 6 bases of the junction unmatched. The CDR3 loop spans 13 amino acids. The V gene's germline CDR1 is SNHLY and CDR2 FYNNEI.

This rearrangement joins TRBV15 to TRBJ1-1; no firm D call. This CDR3 spans 13 amino acids. Trimming shortened V by 0 bases and J by 6 bases, and 8 bases separated the two germline ends. The germline CDR1 and CDR2 sequences are LNHNV and YYDKDF (reference sequence). This chain's CDR3 is CATSRDPEAEAFF. The CDR3 DNA reads as TGTGCCACCAGCAGAGATCCCGAGGCTGAAGCTTTCTTT. The full variable domain, completed using reference TRBV15 and TRBJ1-1, is DAMVIQNPRYQVTQFGKPVTLSCSQTLNHNVMYWYQQKSSQAPKLLFHYYDKDFNNEADTPDNFQSRRPNTSFCFLDIRSPGLGDTAMYLCATSRDPEAEAFFGQGTRLTVV.

V usage is TRBV27 and J usage is TRBJ2-7, with D possibly TRBD1 on 6 matching bases. The CDR3 contains 14 residues. Looked up from germline, CDR1 is MNHEY and CDR2 is SMNVEV (reference sequence). Trimming pared 3 bases from V and 3 bases from J, leaving 12 bases between. In DNA, the CDR3 is TGTGCCAGCAGTTTTGGAGACAGGCGCTACGAGCAGTACTTC. It specifies CASSFGDRRYEQYF.

The chain joins TRBV9 to TRBJ2-1, with 14 bases identical to TRBD2. Germline V CDR1 and CDR2: SGDLS, YYNGEE. Germline trimming cut 3 bases from V and 10 bases from J; bases unmatched to any gene: 15. CDR3 length equals 18 residues. The CDR3 region is CASSEGTSGSGRRWEQFF. CDR3 DNA sequence: TGTGCCAGCAGCGAGGGGACTAGCGGGAGCGGGCGTCGCTGGGAGCAGTTCTTC.

This clone was detected only once. This chain links TRBV5-1 with TRBJ2-5; 7 nucleotides agree with TRBD1. Germline-derived CDR1 and CDR2 are SGHRS and YFSETQ. V lost 1 base and J lost 1; bases outside the gene matches: 4. CDR3 length: 15 amino acids. CDR3 protein: CASSLTPGGQETQYF. The CDR3 nucleotides read TGCGCCAGCAGCTTGACACCAGGGGGCCAAGAGACCCAGTACTTC.

J is TRBJ2-7 and V is TRBV7-2; D gene ambiguous. Germline V gives CDR1 SGHTA, CDR2 FQGNSA. This CDR3 has 13 amino acids. V gave up 1 base and J gave up 3 bases, with 7 bases separating them. The DNA of the CDR3 is TGTGCCAGCAGCTTAGGGTCCTACTACGAGCAGTACTTC. Amino acid sequence: CASSLGSYYEQYF.

This chain connects TRBV27 to TRBJ1-2; D not resolved. The CDR3 covers 13 residues. Trimming cost V 6 bases and J 1 base, with 9 bases left between them. Per the germline V gene, CDR1 is MNHEY and CDR2 is SMNVEV (reference sequence). CDR3 DNA sequence: TGTGCCAGCAGCCCAGCGGGTAACTATGGCTACACCTTC. Its protein product is CASSPAGNYGYTF.

The genes are TRBV19 and TRBJ2-4, with TRBD1 identical over 8 bases. This CDR3 is built from 14 residues. CDR1 and CDR2 (germline): LNHDA, SQIVND (reference sequence). The V and J ends lost 9 bases and 8 bases, in that order; junction bases with no gene match: 12. CDR3 sequence: CASTIDRGFDIQYF. Here the CDR3 DNA reads TGTGCCAGCACCATCGACAGGGGTTTTGACATTCAGTACTTC.

This sequence joins TRBV5-1 and TRBJ2-1, with a tentative D call TRBD1 (6 bases). The V gene's germline CDR1 is SGHRS and CDR2 YFSETQ. V lost 4 bases and J 10 bases, leaving 27 bases between the germline ends. There are 17 residues in the CDR3. The CDR3 DNA is TGCGCCAGCAGCCCGGGCAGGGGATCTCGGATGGGTGAGGAGCAGTTCTTC. Protein: CASSPGRGSRMGEEQFF. The full variable domain, rest sourced from reference TRBV5-1 and TRBJ2-1, is KAGVTQTPRYLIKTRGQQVTLSCSPISGHRSVSWYQQTPGQGLQFLFEYFSETQRNKGNFPGRFSGRQFSNSRSEMNVSTLELGDSALYLCASSPGRGSRMGEEQFFGPGTRLTVL.

The V call is TRBV5-4, the J call TRBJ2-1; 9 positions agree with TRBD1. V lost 5 bases to trimming and J lost 6 bases; unmatched junction nucleotides: 9. The CDR3 has 15 amino acids. Germline lookup yields CDR1 SGHNT and CDR2 YYREEE (reference sequence). As DNA, the CDR3 is TGTGCCAGCAGGGAGGACAGGGGCTCCGGCAATGAGCAGTTCTTC. It encodes CASREDRGSGNEQFF.

V usage is TRBV5-6 and J usage is TRBJ2-5; 12 nucleotides match TRBD2. Germline CDR1 and CDR2: SGHDT and YYEEEE. The V gene end was trimmed by 6 bases and the J gene end by 5 bases; junction bases not matched to a gene: 5. CDR3 length equals 14 residues. The CDR3, as DNA: TGTGCCAGCATGACTAGCGGGAGATTGGAGACCCAGTACTTC. It yields the protein CASMTSGRLETQYF.

The chain is built from TRBV19 and TRBJ2-7, with D tentatively TRBD1 (6 bases). Trimming pared 1 base from V and 0 bases from J, leaving 7 bases between. The CDR3 spans 14 residues. Germline V gene lookup returns CDR1 LNHDA and CDR2 SQIVND (reference sequence). CDR3 bases: TGTGCCAGTAGTATAGCGGGACACTCCTACGAGCAGTACTTC. It codes for CASSIAGHSYEQYF.

The chain is built from TRBV5-1 and TRBJ2-1; 14 positions agree with TRBD2. The V gene end was trimmed by 3 bases and the J gene end by 5 bases; junction bases not matched to a gene: 16. The length of the CDR3 is 20 residues. Germline V gene sequence: CDR1 SGHRS, CDR2 YFSETQ. The chain's CDR3 is CASSSPGTSGRRGGHNEQFF. In DNA form, the CDR3 reads TGCGCCAGCAGCTCCCCCGGGACTAGCGGGAGAAGGGGAGGGCACAATGAGCAGTTCTTC.